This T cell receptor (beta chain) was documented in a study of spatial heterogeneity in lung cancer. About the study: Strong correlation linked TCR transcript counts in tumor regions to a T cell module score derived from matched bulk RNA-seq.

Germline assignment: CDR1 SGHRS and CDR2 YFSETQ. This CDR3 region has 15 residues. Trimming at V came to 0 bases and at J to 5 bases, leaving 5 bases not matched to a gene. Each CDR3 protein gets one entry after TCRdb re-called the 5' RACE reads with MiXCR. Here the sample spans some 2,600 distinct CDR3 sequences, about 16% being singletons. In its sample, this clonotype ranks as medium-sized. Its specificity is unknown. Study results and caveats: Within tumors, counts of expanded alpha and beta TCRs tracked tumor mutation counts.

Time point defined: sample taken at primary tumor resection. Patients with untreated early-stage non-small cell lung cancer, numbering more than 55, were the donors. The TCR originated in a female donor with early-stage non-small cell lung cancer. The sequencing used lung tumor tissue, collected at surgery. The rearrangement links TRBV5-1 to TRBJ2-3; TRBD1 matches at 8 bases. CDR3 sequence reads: CASSLARGRGDTQYF. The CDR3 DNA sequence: TGCGCCAGCAGCTTGGCCAGGGGGCGAGGAGATACGCAGTATTTT.